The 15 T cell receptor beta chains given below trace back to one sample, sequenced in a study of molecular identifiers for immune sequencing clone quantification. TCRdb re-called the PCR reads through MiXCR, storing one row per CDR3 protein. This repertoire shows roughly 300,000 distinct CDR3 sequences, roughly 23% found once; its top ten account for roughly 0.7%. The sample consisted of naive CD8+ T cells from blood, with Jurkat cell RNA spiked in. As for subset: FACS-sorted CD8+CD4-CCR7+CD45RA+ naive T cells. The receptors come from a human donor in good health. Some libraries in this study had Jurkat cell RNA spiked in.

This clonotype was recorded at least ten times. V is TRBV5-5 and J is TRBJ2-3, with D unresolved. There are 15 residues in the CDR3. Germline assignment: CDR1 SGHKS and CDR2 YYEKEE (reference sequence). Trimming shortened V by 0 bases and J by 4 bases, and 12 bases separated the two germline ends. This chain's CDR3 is CASSLGTTDADTQYF. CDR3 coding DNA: TGTGCCAGCAGCTTGGGCACCACAGACGCAGATACGCAGTATTTT.

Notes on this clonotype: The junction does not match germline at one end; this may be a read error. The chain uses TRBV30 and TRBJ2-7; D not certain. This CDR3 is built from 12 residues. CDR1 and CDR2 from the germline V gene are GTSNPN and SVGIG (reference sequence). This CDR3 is CAWSPSGAERYF. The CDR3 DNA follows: TGTGCCTGGAGTCCCTCGGGCGCCGAGCGGTACTTC.

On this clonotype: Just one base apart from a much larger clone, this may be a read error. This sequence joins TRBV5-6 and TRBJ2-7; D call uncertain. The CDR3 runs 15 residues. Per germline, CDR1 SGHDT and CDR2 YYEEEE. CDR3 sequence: CAISLRVQGNYEQYF. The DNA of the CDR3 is TGTGCCATCAGCTTAAGGGTCCAAGGAAACTACGAGCAGTACTTC.

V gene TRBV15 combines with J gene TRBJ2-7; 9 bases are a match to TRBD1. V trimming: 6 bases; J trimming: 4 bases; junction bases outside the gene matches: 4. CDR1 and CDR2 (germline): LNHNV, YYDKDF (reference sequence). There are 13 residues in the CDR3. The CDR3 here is CATSPDRGYEQYF. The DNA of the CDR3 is TGTGCCACCAGTCCGGACAGGGGTTACGAGCAGTACTTC. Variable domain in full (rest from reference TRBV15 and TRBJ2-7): DAMVIQNPRYQVTQFGKPVTLSCSQTLNHNVMYWYQQKSSQAPKLLFHYYDKDFNNEADTPDNFQSRRPNTSFCFLDIRSPGLGDTAMYLCATSPDRGYEQYFGPGTRLTVT.

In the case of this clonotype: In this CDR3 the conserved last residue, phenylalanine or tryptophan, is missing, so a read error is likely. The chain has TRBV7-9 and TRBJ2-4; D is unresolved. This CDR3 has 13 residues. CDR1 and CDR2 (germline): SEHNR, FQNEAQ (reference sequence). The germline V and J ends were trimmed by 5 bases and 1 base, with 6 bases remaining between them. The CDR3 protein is CASSLPAKNIQYL. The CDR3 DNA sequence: TGTGCCAGCAGCCTCCCTGCCAAAAACATTCAGTACCTC.

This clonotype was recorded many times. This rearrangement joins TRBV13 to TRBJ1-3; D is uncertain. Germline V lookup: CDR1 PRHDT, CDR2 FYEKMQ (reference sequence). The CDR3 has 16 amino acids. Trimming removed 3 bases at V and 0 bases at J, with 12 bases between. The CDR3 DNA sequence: TGTGCCAGCAGCTTCTCACAGTTATACTCTGGAAACACCATATATTTT. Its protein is CASSFSQLYSGNTIYF. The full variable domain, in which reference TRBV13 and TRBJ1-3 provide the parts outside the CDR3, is AAGVIQSPRHLIKEKRETATLKCYPIPRHDTVYWYQQGPGQDPQFLISFYEKMQSDKGSIPDRFSAQQFSDYHSELNMSSLELGDSALYFCASSFSQLYSGNTIYFGEGSWLTVV.

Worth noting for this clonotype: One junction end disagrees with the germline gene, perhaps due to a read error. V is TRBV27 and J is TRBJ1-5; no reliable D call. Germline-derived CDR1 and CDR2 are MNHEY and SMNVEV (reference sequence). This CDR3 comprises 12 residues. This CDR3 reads CASSPPGQPQRF. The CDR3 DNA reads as TGTGCCAGCAGTCCGCCCGGTCAGCCCCAGCGTTTT.

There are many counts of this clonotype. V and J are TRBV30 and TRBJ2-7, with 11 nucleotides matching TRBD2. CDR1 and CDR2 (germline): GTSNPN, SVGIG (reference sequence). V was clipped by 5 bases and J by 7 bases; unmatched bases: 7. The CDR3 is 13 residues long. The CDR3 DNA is TGTGCCTGGTCCACTAGCGGGAGTGGTGAGCAGTACTTC. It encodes CAWSTSGSGEQYF.

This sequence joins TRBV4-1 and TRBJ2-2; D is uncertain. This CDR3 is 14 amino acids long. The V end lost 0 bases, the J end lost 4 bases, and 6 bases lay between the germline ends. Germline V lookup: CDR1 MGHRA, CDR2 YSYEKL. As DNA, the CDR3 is TGCGCCAGCAGCCAAGATAGGACCACCGGGGAGCTGTTTTTT. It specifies CASSQDRTTGELFF.

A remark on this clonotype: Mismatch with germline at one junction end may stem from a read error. The CDR3 sequence is CAWSVLLQGPYGNTF. The CDR3 DNA follows: TGTGCCTGGAGTGTACTCCTACAGGGGCCCTATGGCAACACCTTC. The chain joins TRBV30 to TRBJ1-2; the match to TRBD1 covers 7 bases. This CDR3 is 15 amino acids long. Germline V gene lookup returns CDR1 GTSNPN and CDR2 SVGIG (reference sequence).

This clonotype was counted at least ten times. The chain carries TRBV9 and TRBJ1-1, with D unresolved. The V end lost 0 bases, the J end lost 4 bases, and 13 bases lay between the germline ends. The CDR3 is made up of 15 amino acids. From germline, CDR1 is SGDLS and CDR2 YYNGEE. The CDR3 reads CASSVDGMVGTEAFF. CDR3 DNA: TGTGCCAGCAGCGTAGATGGAATGGTAGGCACTGAAGCTTTCTTT.

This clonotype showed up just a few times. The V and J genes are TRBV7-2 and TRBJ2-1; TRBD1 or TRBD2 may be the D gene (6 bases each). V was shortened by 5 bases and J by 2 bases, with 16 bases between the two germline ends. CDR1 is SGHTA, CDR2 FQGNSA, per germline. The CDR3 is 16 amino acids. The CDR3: CASSKRGGNPYNEQFF. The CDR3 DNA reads TGTGCCAGCAGCAAACGAGGGGGGAACCCCTACAATGAGCAGTTCTTC. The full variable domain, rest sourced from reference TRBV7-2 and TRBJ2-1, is GAGVSQSPSNKVTEKGKDVELRCDPISGHTALYWYRQSLGQGLEFLIYFQGNSAPDKSGLPSDRFSAERTGGSVSTLTIQRTQQEDSAVYLCASSKRGGNPYNEQFFGPGTRLTVL.

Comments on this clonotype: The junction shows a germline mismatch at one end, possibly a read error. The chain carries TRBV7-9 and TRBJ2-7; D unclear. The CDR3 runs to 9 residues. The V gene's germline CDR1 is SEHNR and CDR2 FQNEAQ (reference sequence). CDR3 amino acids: CASSYEQHF. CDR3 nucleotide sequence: TGTGCCAGCAGCTACGAGCAGCACTTC.

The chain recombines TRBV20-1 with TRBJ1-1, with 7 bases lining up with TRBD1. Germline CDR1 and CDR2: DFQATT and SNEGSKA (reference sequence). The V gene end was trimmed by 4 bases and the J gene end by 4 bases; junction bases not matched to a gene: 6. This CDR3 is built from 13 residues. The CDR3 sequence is CSANRGGSTEAFF. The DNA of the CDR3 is TGCAGTGCTAACAGGGGTGGAAGCACTGAAGCTTTCTTT.

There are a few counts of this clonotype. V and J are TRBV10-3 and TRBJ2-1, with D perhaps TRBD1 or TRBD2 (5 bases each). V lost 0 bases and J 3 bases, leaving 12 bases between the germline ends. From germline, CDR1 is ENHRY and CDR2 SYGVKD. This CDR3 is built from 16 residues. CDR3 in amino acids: CAISESEGLHYNEQFF. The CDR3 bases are TGTGCCATCAGTGAGTCAGAGGGGCTCCACTACAATGAGCAGTTCTTC.